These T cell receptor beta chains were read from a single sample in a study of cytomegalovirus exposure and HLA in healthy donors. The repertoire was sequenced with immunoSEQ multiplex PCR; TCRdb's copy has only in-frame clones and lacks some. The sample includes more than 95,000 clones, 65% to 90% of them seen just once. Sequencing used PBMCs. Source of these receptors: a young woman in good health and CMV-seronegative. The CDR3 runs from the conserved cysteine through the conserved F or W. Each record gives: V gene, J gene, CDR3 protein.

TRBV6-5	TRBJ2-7	CASSYSTGQGANEQYF
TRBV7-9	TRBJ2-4	CASSFHTRAKNIQYF
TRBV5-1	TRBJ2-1	CASSLAPGGHNEQFF
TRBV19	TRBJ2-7	CASSSWDRGYEQYF
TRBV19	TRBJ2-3	CASSPAARPDTQYF
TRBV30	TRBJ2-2	CAWGKIGGTSSRSNTGELFF
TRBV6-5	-	CASSRREAYEQYF
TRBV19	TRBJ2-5	CASSIGRGDQETQYF
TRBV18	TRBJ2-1	CASSPPTGGSYNEQFF
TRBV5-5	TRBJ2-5	CASSLFWGGVRQETQYF